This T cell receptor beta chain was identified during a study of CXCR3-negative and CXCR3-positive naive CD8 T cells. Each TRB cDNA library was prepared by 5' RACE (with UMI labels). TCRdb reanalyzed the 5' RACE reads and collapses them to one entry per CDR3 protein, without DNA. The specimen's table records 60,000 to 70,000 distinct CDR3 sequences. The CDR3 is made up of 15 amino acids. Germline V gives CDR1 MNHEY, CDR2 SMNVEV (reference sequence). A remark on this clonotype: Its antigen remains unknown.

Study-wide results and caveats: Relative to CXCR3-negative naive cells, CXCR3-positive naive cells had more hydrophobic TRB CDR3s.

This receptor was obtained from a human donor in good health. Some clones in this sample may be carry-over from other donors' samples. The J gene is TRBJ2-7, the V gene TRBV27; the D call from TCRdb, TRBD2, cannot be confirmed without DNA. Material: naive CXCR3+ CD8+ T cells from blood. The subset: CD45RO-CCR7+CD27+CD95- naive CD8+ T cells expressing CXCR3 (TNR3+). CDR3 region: CASSYLAGGRDEQYF.